The present T cell receptor (beta chain) was sequenced within a study of T-cell memory formation after mild COVID-19. Study summary: Clusters were largely donor specific. Broader study findings: Pre-infection memory held some responding clones, suggesting pre-existing cross-reactive T cells responded. Day 15 to 85 contracting clones showed balanced CD4/CD8; day 15 to 37 expanders favored CD4+.

TCRdb independently ran MiXCR on the 5' RACE reads; one entry per CDR3 protein. The table includes approximately 340,000 distinct CDR3 sequences, 13% detected once. There are 15 residues in the CDR3. Per germline, CDR1 LGHDT and CDR2 YNNKEL (reference sequence). V was clipped by 3 bases and J by 4 bases, with 10 bases between them. As concerns this clonotype: The antigen is unknown.

The specimen was PBMCs or a T cell subset sorted from them (not recorded which). This clonotype was obtained from a man aged 18 to 35 who had mild COVID-19 (a few samples of this study predate the infection). Cell type and time point are not known. The chain joins TRBV3-1 to TRBJ1-6; tentatively, D is TRBD1 (6 bases). CDR3 residues: CASSHRQDYNSPLHF. The CDR3, as DNA: TGTGCCAGCAGCCACAGACAGGATTATAATTCACCCCTCCACTTT.